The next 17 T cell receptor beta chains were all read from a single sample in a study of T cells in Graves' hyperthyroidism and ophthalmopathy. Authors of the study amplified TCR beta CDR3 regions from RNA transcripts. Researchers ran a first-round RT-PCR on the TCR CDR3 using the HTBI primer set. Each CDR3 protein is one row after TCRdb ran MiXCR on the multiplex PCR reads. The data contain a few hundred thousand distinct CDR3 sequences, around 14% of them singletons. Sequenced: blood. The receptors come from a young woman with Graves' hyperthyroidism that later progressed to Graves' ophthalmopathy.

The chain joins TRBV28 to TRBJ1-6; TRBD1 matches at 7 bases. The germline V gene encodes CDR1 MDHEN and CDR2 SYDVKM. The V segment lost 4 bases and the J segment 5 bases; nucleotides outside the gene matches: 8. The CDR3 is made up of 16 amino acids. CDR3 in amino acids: CASSSNPGQNNSPLHF. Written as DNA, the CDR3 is TGTGCCAGCAGTTCAAATCCGGGACAGAATAATTCACCCCTCCACTTT.

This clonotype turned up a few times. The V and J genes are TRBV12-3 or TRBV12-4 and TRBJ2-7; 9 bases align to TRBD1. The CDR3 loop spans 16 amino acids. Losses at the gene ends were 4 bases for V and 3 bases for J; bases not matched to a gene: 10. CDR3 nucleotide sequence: TGTGCCAGCAGTTCCGCGACAGGGGGTAATAACTACGAGCAGTACTTC. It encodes CASSSATGGNNYEQYF.

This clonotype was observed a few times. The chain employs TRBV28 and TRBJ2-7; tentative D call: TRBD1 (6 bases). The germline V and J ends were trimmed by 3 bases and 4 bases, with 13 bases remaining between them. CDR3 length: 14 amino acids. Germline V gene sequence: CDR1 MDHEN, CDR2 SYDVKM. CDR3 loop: CASSFPDRKYEQYF. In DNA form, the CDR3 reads TGTGCCAGCAGTTTCCCAGACAGGAAGTACGAGCAGTACTTC. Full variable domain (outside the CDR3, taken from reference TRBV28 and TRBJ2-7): DVKVTQSSRYLVKRTGEKVFLECVQDMDHENMFWYRQDPGLGLRLIYFSYDVKMKEKGDIPEGYSVSREKKERFSLILESASTNQTSMYLCASSFPDRKYEQYFGPGTRLTVT.

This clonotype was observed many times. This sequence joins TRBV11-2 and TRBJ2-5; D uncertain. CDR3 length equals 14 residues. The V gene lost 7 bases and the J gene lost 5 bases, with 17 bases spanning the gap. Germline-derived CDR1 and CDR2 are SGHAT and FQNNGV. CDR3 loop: CASTPAHLGETQYF. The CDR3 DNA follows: TGTGCCAGCACCCCCGCCCACCTCGGGGAGACCCAGTACTTC.

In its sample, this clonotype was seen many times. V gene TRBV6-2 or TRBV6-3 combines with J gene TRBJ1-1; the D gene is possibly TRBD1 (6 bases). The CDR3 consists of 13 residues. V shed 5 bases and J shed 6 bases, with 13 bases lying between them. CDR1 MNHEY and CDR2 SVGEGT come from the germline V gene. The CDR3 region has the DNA TGTGCCAGCAGTACAACCGGGGGCCCTGAAGCTTTCTTT. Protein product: CASSTTGGPEAFF.

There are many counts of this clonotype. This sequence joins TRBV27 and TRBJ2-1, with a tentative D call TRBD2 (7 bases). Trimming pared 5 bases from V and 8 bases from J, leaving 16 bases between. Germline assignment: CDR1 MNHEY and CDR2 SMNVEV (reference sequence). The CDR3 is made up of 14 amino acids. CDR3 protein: CASSGTGGGDEQFF. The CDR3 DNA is TGTGCCAGCAGTGGGACTGGAGGGGGGGATGAGCAGTTCTTC.

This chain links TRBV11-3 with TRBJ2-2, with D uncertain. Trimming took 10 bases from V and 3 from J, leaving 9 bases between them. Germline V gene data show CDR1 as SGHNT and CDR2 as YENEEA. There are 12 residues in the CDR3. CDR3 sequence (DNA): TGTGCCACCCAGCCGGACACCGGGGAGCTGTTTTTT. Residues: CATQPDTGELFF.

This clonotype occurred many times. The DNA for the CDR3 is TGTGCCAGCAGTCCGACTCCCATATCCTACAATGAGCAGTTCTTC. Translated: CASSPTPISYNEQFF. The genes are TRBV28 and TRBJ2-1, with D uncertain. Per germline, CDR1 MDHEN and CDR2 SYDVKM. Trimming stripped 5 bases from V and 1 base from J, with 12 bases between. This CDR3 is 15 amino acids long.

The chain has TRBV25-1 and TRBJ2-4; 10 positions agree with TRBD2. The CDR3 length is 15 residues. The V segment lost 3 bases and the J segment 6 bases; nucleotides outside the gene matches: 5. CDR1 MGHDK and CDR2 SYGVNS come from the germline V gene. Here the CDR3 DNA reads TGTGCCAGCAGTGATCCGGGACTAGCGCTAAACATTCAGTACTTC. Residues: CASSDPGLALNIQYF.

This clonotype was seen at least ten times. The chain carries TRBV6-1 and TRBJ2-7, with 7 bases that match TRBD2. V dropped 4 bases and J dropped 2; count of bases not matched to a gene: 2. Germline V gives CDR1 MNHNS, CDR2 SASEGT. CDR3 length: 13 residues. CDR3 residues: CASSVGLAYEQYF. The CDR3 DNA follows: TGTGCCAGCAGTGTAGGACTAGCCTACGAGCAGTACTTC.

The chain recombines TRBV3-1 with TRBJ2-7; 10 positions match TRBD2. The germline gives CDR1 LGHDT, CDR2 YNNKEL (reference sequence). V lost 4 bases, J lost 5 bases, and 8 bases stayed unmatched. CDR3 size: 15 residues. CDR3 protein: CASSPGPGLANEQYF. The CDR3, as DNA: TGTGCCAGCAGCCCCGGGCCGGGACTAGCGAACGAGCAGTACTTC.

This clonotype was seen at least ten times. CDR3 in DNA: TGTGCCAGCAGTCCCCGACTTAGTTGGAACACTGAAGCTTTCTTT. As protein: CASSPRLSWNTEAFF. This chain links TRBV12-3 or TRBV12-4 with TRBJ1-1, with D unresolved. This CDR3 contains 15 residues. Trimming took 5 bases from V and 1 from J, leaving 14 bases between them.

The DNA for the CDR3 is TGCGCCAGCAGCCCGCAAACCCTAGACAGGGGCGGGAAGACCCAGTACTTC. This translates into CASSPQTLDRGGKTQYF. The chain links TRBV4-3 to TRBJ2-5; TRBD1 matches 8 bases. This CDR3 comprises 17 residues. V shed 4 bases, J shed 6 bases, and the junction held 16 bases outside the gene matches. Germline V gene sequence: CDR1 LGHNA, CDR2 YSLEER.

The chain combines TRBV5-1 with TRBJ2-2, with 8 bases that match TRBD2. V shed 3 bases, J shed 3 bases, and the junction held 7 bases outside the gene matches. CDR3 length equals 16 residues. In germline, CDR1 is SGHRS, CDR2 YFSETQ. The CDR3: CASSSTSVRDTGELFF. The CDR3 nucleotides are TGCGCCAGCAGCTCGACTAGCGTGAGGGACACCGGGGAGCTGTTTTTT.

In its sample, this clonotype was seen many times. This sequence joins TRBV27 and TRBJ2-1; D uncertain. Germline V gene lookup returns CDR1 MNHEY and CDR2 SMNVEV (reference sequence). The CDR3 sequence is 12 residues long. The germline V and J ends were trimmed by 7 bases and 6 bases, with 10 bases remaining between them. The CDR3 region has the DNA TGTGCCAGCAAAGGCGCGAGCAATGAGCAGTTCTTC. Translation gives CASKGASNEQFF.

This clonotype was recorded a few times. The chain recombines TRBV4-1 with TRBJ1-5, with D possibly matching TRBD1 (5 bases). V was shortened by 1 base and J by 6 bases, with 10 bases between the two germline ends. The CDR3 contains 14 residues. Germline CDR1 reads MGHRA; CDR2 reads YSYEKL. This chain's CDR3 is CASSQVAGSQPQHF. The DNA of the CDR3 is TGCGCCAGCAGCCAAGTGGCAGGGTCTCAGCCCCAGCATTTT.

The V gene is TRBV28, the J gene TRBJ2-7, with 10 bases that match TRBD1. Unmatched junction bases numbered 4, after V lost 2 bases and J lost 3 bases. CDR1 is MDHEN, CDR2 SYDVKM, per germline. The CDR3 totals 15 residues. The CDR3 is CASSLVGQGGYEQYF. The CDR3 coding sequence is TGTGCCAGCAGTTTAGTCGGACAGGGGGGCTACGAGCAGTACTTC.